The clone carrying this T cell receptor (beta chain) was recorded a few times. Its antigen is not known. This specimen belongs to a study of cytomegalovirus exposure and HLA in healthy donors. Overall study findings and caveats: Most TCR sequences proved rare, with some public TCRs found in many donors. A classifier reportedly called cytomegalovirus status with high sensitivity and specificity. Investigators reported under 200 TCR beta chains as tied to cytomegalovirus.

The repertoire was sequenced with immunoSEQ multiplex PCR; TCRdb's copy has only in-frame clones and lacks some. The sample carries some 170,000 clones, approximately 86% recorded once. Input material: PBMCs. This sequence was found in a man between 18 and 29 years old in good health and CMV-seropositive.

CDR3: CASSSGAYNEQFF. CDR3 nucleotides: TGTGCCAGCAGCAGCGGAGCGTACAATGAGCAGTTCTTC. The V call is TRBV27, the J call TRBJ2-1, with a tentative D call TRBD2 (5 bases). The V and J ends lost 6 bases and 4 bases respectively, with 10 bases between them. Germline CDR1 MNHEY, CDR2 SMNVEV (reference sequence). This CDR3 has 13 amino acids.